This T cell receptor beta chain was sequenced in a study of T cell responses to AZD1222 COVID-19 vaccine. Per the germline V gene, CDR1 is SGHAT and CDR2 is FQNNGV. CDR3 length equals 17 residues. The trim removed 5 bases at V and 7 bases at J, leaving 18 bases unmatched. Assay used: immunoSEQ multiplex PCR; TCRdb lists only in-frame clones, some missing. The table records about 110,000 clones, approximately 94% of them present only once. This chain connects TRBV11-2 to TRBJ1-2, with 8 bases aligning to TRBD1. The sequence was collected from an adult who received the AZD1222 COVID-19 vaccine. The sample consisted of peripheral blood, taken 28 days after the second AZD1222 dose. CDR3 sequence (DNA): TGTGCCAGCAGCCTAGTTACGGGACAGGTGGCTACGGTTGGCTACACCTTC. Residues: CASSLVTGQVATVGYTF.